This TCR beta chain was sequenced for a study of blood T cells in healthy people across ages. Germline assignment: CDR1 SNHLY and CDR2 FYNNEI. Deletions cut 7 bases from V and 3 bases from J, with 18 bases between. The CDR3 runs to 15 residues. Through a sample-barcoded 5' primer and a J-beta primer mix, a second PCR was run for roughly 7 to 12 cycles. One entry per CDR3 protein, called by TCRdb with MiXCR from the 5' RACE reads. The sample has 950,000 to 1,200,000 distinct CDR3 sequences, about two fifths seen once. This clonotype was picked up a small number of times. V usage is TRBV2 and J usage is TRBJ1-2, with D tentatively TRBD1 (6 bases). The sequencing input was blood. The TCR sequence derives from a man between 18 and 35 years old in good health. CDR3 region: CASTEGTRTDYGYTF. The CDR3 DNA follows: TGTGCCAGCACCGAGGGGACACGAACCGACTATGGCTACACCTTC.